This T cell receptor beta chain comes out of a study of T cell repertoires in cytomegalovirus infection. Whole-study context: Based on public TCR beta signatures, there were indications of CMV infection and of a matching HLA type. General study points: Individuals carrying CMV plus the relevant HLA were identified by cumulative frequency of public TCR beta families. The response measured ex vivo was dominated by TCR beta clonotypes (HLA-C-restricted and CMV-specific).

Worth noting for this clonotype: The antigen is undetermined.

TCRdb recomputed calls from the reads with MiXCR, one row per CDR3 protein. The sample holds 150,000 to 200,000 distinct CDR3 sequences, approximately 19% seen once. Germline trimming cut 6 bases from V and 6 bases from J; bases unmatched to any gene: 8. The CDR3 length is 13 residues. Germline V gene lookup returns CDR1 DFQATT and CDR2 SNEGSKA (reference sequence). V and J are TRBV20-1 and TRBJ1-1; 9 bases match TRBD1. Sequencing used PBMCs. The source of this sequence is a human donor in good health (CMV status not recorded). Some clones in this sample may be carry-over from other donors' samples. DNA of the CDR3: TGCAGTGCAACGGGACAGGGTTTACCTGAAGCTTTCTTT. This gives the protein CSATGQGLPEAFF.